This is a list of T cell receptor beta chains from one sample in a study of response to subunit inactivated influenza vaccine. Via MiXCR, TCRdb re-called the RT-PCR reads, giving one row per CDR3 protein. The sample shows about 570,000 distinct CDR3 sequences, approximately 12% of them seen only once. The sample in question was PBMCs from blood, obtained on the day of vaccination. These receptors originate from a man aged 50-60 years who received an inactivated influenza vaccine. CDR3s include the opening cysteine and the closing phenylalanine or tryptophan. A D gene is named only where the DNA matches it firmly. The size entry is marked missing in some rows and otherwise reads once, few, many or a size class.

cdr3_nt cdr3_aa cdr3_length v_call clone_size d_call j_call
TGCAGTGCTAGAGCTCCAATGGGTAGCGGGGGGAACACAGATACGCAGTATTTT CSARAPMGSGGNTDTQYF 18 TRBV20-1 few TRBD2 TRBJ2-3
TGCAGTGCTAGATCGGGATTGACGAATACGCAGTATTTT CSARSGLTNTQYF 13 TRBV20-1 . . TRBJ2-3
TGCGCCAGCAGCTTAACTAGCGGGAGGGACAAAGAGACCCAGTACTTC CASSLTSGRDKETQYF 16 TRBV5-1 . TRBD2 TRBJ2-5
TGTGCCAGCAGTTTCTCTTCTTCATACAGGGTGACAGAGCAGTATTTT CASSFSSSYRVTEQYF 16 TRBV12-3/TRBV12-4 few . TRBJ2-3
TGTGCCAGCAGCCGGGTGACTAGCGGCAGACCCGAGCAGTACTTC CASSRVTSGRPEQYF 15 TRBV4-2 few TRBD2 TRBJ2-7
TGTGCCAGCAGTCCCACCTGGAATGAAAAACTGTTTTTT CASSPTWNEKLFF 13 TRBV27 few . TRBJ1-4
TGTGCCAGCAGCAGCATGGGGGTGTCCGCAACTAATGAAAAACTGTTTTTT CASSSMGVSATNEKLFF 17 TRBV27 few . TRBJ1-4
TGTGCCAGCAAGCTGCCGCAGGGTATTTTCCCTTATAATTCACCCCTCCACTTT CASKLPQGIFPYNSPLHF 18 TRBV2 . . TRBJ1-6
TGCAGCGTTGGACCGGGACTAGCGGGGGTAAATACGCAGTATTTT CSVGPGLAGVNTQYF 15 TRBV29-1 many TRBD2 TRBJ2-3
TGTGCCAGCAGCTTAGCTGGGACAGTATCCTACGAGCATTACTTC CASSLAGTVSYEHYF 15 TRBV7-2 once TRBD1 TRBJ2-7
TGCCGATTTTCTTGGAGGAACACTGAAGCTTTCTTT CRFSWRNTEAFF 12 TRBV20-1 . . TRBJ1-1
TGCAGTGCTAGTTTAGGCCCTCTCTATGGCTACACCTTC CSASLGPLYGYTF 13 TRBV20-1 many . TRBJ1-2
TGTGCCAGCAGTGCCGACAGGGGAGGAGAAAAACTGTTTTTT CASSADRGGEKLFF 14 TRBV2 many TRBD1 TRBJ1-4
TGTGCCAGCAGCCCAGGTTGGGGAGAGACCCAGTACTTC CASSPGWGETQYF 13 TRBV11-2 . . TRBJ2-5
TGCGCCAGCAGCCCGGAGTGGGGGGGAGGACGGCCCTCCTACGAGCAGTACTTC CASSPEWGGGRPSYEQYF 18 TRBV5-1 . TRBD2 TRBJ2-7
TGTGCCAGCAGCTTATTCGCGGGGGGCACAGATACGCAGTATTTT CASSLFAGGTDTQYF 15 TRBV5-6 . TRBD2 TRBJ2-3
TGTGCCAGCAGCGAAGACAGGGGACTCACCGGGGAGCTGTTTTTT CASSEDRGLTGELFF 15 TRBV9 few TRBD1 TRBJ2-2
TGTGCCAGTAGTATGGCGGGAGCCCCCAATGAGCAGTTCTTC CASSMAGAPNEQFF 14 TRBV19 few TRBD2 TRBJ2-1
TGCGCCAGCAGCCACCCAATAGCGGGGGGACCGCGCGATACGCAGTATTTT CASSHPIAGGPRDTQYF 17 TRBV4-1 . TRBD2 TRBJ2-3
TGTGCCAGCAGCTTATTGCCGGGACTAGCGGGGGCCGTAACTTCCTCCTACAATGAGCAGTTCTTC CASSLLPGLAGAVTSSYNEQFF 22 TRBV7-2 few TRBD2 TRBJ2-1
TGCGCCAGCAGCTTGGACGCATACGAGCAGTACTTC CASSLDAYEQYF 12 TRBV5-1 many . TRBJ2-7
TGTGCCAGCAGTTATAATTTCCCGACAGAACAGTACTTC CASSYNFPTEQYF 13 TRBV12-3/TRBV12-4 . . TRBJ2-7
TGTGCCAGCAGTCCTCAGACAGGGCGTCGAGATGGCTACACCTTC CASSPQTGRRDGYTF 15 TRBV6-1 many TRBD1 TRBJ1-2
TGTGCCAGCAGCTACGGGTGGTCCCAGCTCCCCTCTGGAAACACCATATATTTT CASSYGWSQLPSGNTIYF 18 TRBV11-1 few . TRBJ1-3
TGTGCCAGCATTGGGACAGGGGCACCTGAAGCTTTCTTT CASIGTGAPEAFF 13 TRBV6-6 many TRBD1 TRBJ1-1
TGTGCCTGGAGTGTATTGAATGTGGGAGAGCAGTACTTC CAWSVLNVGEQYF 13 TRBV30 . . TRBJ2-7
TGTGCCAGCAGTACCGGCCCTGGACGGTGGCAGCCCCAGCATTTT CASSTGPGRWQPQHF 15 TRBV12-3/TRBV12-4 . . TRBJ1-5
TGTGCCAGTAGTATTCGGGACAGGGCGAACACTGAAGCTTTCTTT CASSIRDRANTEAFF 15 TRBV19 few TRBD1 TRBJ1-1
TGTGCCAGCAGCAATCCTCCGGGACTAGCGGGAGTCGTAGGGTCCTACGAGCAGTACTTC CASSNPPGLAGVVGSYEQYF 20 TRBV28 few TRBD2 TRBJ2-7
TGTGCCAGCAGCTTAGTTGGTCCGTCCAAAAACATTCAGTACTTC CASSLVGPSKNIQYF 15 TRBV7-2 few . TRBJ2-4
TGTGCCAGCAGCTTGTGGGTACACAATGAGCAGTTCTTC CASSLWVHNEQFF 13 TRBV5-6 many . TRBJ2-1
TGTGCCAGCAGTTACCGGGACTTCACAGATACGCAGTATTTT CASSYRDFTDTQYF 14 TRBV6-5 many . TRBJ2-3
TGTGCCCAATCGGTATCCTCCTACGAGCAGTACTTC CAQSVSSYEQYF 12 TRBV30 few . TRBJ2-7
TGTGCCATCAGTGGAAATCCACCAGGAAGTGCAGATACGCAGTATTTT CAISGNPPGSADTQYF 16 TRBV10-3 many . TRBJ2-3
TGCAGTGCTAGTCCCCTTACTAGCGGGACCGTCTACGAGCAGTACTTC CSASPLTSGTVYEQYF 16 TRBV20-1 many TRBD2 TRBJ2-7
TGTGCCAGCAGTTACTCGATACGCGGGAGGGCCAACTACAATGAGCAGTTCTTC CASSYSIRGRANYNEQFF 18 TRBV6-2/TRBV6-3 . TRBD2 TRBJ2-1
TGTGCCACCAGCTCGGTCCCTTTGGGGGTCAGGGAGACCCAGTACTTC CATSSVPLGVRETQYF 16 TRBV15 few . TRBJ2-5
TGTGCCAGCAGTTTAAGGGGGGGGAGTATGAACGAGCAGTACTTC CASSLRGGSMNEQYF 15 TRBV12-3/TRBV12-4 many . TRBJ2-7
TGTGCCACCAGACTGGCAGGGGCCTACGAGCAGTACTTC CATRLAGAYEQYF 13 TRBV6-2/TRBV6-3 many . TRBJ2-7
TGTGCCAGCAGGTCAGGGGGCGACACCGGGGAGCTGTTTTTT CASRSGGDTGELFF 14 TRBV6-1 once TRBD1 TRBJ2-2
TGTGCCAGCAGCCGACTAGCGGGACTTAGTCATGAGCAGTTCTTC CASSRLAGLSHEQFF 15 TRBV27 . TRBD2 TRBJ2-1
TGTGCCATCAGTGAGACAGGGCTCTATGGCTACACCTTC CAISETGLYGYTF 13 TRBV10-3 . . TRBJ1-2
TGTGCCAGCAGCGTAGCGGAGAACACCGGGGCCTACGAGCAGTACTTC CASSVAENTGAYEQYF 16 TRBV7-2 . . TRBJ2-7
TGTGCCAGCAGCTTAGGCGACGCCAGCTCCTACGAGCAGTACTTC CASSLGDASSYEQYF 15 TRBV7-6 . . TRBJ2-7
TGCGCCAGCAGCCAAAGGTGGGGCCCGCTAGGGTCTGAAGCTTTCTTT CASSQRWGPLGSEAFF 16 TRBV4-3 . . TRBJ1-1
TGCAGCGTTTCGACAGGTACAGGAGAGACCCAGTACTTC CSVSTGTGETQYF 13 TRBV29-1 few . TRBJ2-5